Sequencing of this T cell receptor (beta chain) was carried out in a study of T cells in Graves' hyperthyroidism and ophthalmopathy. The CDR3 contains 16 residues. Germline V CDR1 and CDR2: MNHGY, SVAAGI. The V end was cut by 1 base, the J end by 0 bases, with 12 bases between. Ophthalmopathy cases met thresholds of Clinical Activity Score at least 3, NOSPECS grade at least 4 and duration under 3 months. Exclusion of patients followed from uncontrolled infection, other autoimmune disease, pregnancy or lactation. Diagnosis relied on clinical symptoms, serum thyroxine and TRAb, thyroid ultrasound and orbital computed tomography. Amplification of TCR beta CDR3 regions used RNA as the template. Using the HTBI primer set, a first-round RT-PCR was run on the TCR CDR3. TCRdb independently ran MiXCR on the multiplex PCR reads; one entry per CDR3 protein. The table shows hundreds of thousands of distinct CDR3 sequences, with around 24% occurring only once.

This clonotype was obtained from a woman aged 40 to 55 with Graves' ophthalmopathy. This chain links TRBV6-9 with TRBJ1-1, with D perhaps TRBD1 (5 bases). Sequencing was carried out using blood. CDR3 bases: TGTGCCAGCAGTTATTGGGGGGGATCCATGAACACTGAAGCTTTCTTT. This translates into CASSYWGGSMNTEAFF.